One and the same sample provided the 24 T cell receptor beta chains below, sequenced in a study of cytomegalovirus exposure and HLA in healthy donors. It was with 60 Vbeta and 13 Jbeta primers that the PCR ran. The protocol was immunoSEQ multiplex PCR, while the TCRdb copy is restricted to in-frame clones and leaves out a portion. The sample carries approximately 150,000 clones, over 60% recorded once. Sequenced: PBMCs. The receptor source for this set is a woman in her twenties or thirties in good health and CMV-seronegative.

The count of this clone is one. The gene calls are TRBV19 and TRBJ1-5, with D possibly matching TRBD1 (5 bases). Germline CDR1 LNHDA, CDR2 SQIVND (reference sequence). The CDR3 is 14 residues long. The germline V and J ends were trimmed by 7 bases and 4 bases, with 14 bases remaining between them. Written as DNA, the CDR3 is TGTGCCAGTAACCCCAGGGCGGTAAATCAGCCCCAGCATTTT. Its translation: CASNPRAVNQPQHF.

Details on this clone: This sample includes further DNA sequences coding for the same CDR3. The V call is TRBV5-4, the J call TRBJ1-1; D perhaps matches TRBD1 (5 bases). V was clipped by 1 base and J by 1 base, with 5 bases between them. Germline lookup yields CDR1 SGHNT and CDR2 YYREEE (reference sequence). CDR3 length: 13 residues. DNA for the CDR3: TGTGCCAGCAGCTTGACAGGGAACACTGAAGCTTTCTTT. Translation gives CASSLTGNTEAFF.

The chain combines TRBV5-1 with TRBJ1-1, with 9 bases fitting TRBD1. The CDR3 has 17 residues. The V segment lost 0 bases and the J segment 1 base; nucleotides outside the gene matches: 7. CDR1 SGHRS and CDR2 YFSETQ come from the germline V gene. CDR3 DNA: TGCGCCAGCAGCTTGGTCACAGGGGGCGCGACGAACACTGAAGCTTTCTTT. Its translation is CASSLVTGGATNTEAFF.

The chain uses TRBV2 and TRBJ1-5; the D is unclear. The CDR3 loop spans 14 amino acids. The germline V gene has CDR1 SNHLY and CDR2 FYNNEI. V dropped 6 bases and J dropped 1 base, with 10 bases sitting between them. The CDR3 reads CASRASSSNQPQHF. CDR3 sequence (DNA): TGTGCCAGCAGGGCCTCTTCGAGCAATCAGCCCCAGCATTTT.

The chain carries TRBV15 and TRBJ2-5; D is unresolved. The CDR3 length is 16 residues. From germline, CDR1 is LNHNV and CDR2 YYDKDF (reference sequence). Trimming removed 4 bases at V and 8 bases at J, with 23 bases between. This chain's CDR3 is CATSTEESIGEGTQYF. The CDR3 nucleotides read TGTGCCACCAGCACCGAGGAGAGCATCGGAGAAGGAACCCAGTACTTC. The full variable domain, rest sourced from reference TRBV15 and TRBJ2-5, is DAMVIQNPRYQVTQFGKPVTLSCSQTLNHNVMYWYQQKSSQAPKLLFHYYDKDFNNEADTPDNFQSRRPNTSFCFLDIRSPGLGDTAMYLCATSTEESIGEGTQYFGPGTRLLVL.

The J gene is TRBJ1-1, the V gene TRBV7-9, with D possibly matching TRBD1 (6 bases). The germline V gene has CDR1 SEHNR and CDR2 FQNEAQ (reference sequence). Trimming cost V 2 bases and J 2 bases, with 12 bases left between them. This CDR3 has 15 residues. In DNA, the CDR3 is TGTGCCAGCAGCTTACAGGGGCCCAGAAACACTGAAGCTTTCTTT. This encodes CASSLQGPRNTEAFF.

Concerning this clone: In this CDR3 the conserved last residue, phenylalanine or tryptophan, is missing, so a read error is likely. This sequence joins TRBV27 and TRBJ1-2; D ambiguous. The germline CDR1 and CDR2 sequences are MNHEY and SMNVEV (reference sequence). The CDR3 runs to 12 residues. The V end lost 6 bases, the J end lost 4 bases, and 9 bases lay between the germline ends. CDR3 DNA sequence: TGTGCCAGCAGGACTGGAGGCTATGGCTACACCCTC. Residues: CASRTGGYGYTL.

This clone was seen once. The chain employs TRBV18 and TRBJ1-2; tentative D call: TRBD1 (6 bases). V lost 4 bases to trimming and J lost 2 bases, with 11 bases between them. The CDR3 has 14 amino acids. Germline values: CDR1 KGHSH, CDR2 LQKENI. CDR3 sequence reads: CASSLSDRNYGYTF. Written as DNA, the CDR3 is TGTGCCAGCTCACTATCTGACAGGAACTATGGCTACACCTTC.

This chain joins TRBV13 and TRBJ2-7; TRBD2 matches 9 bases. This CDR3 has 16 residues. Germline trimming cut 2 bases from V and 0 bases from J; bases unmatched to any gene: 5. Germline CDR1 is PRHDT and CDR2 is FYEKMQ (reference sequence). The CDR3 reads CASSLWGRGGSYEQYF. Here the CDR3 DNA reads TGTGCCAGCAGCTTATGGGGGCGGGGGGGCTCCTACGAGCAGTACTTC.

CDR3 residues: CASSPRTSGGSYNEQFF. CDR3 nucleotides: TGTGCCAGCAGCCCCCGGACTAGCGGGGGTTCCTACAATGAGCAGTTCTTC. The rearrangement joins TRBV11-3 to TRBJ2-1, with TRBD2 matching 13 bases. The CDR3 covers 17 residues. Trimming took 5 bases from V and 1 from J; bases not matched to a gene: 5. Per the germline V gene, CDR1 is SGHNT and CDR2 is YENEEA.

The rearrangement uses TRBV19 and TRBJ1-2, with 8 bases lining up with TRBD1. J was trimmed by 2 bases and V by 5 bases; bases with no gene match: 4. Germline CDR1 is LNHDA and CDR2 is SQIVND (reference sequence). The CDR3 spans 14 residues. As DNA, the CDR3 is TGTGCCAGTAGTGCCCAGGGGGCCAACTATGGCTACACCTTC. Translation: CASSAQGANYGYTF.

The gene calls are TRBV18 and TRBJ1-1; a weak D match, TRBD1 (5 bases). From germline, CDR1 is KGHSH and CDR2 LQKENI. The CDR3 is 15 amino acids. Trimming took off 8 bases at V and 2 bases at J, with 18 bases between the two ends. For the CDR3, the DNA is TGTGCCAGCATACCCTCGGGGGTTAGAAACACTGAAGCTTTCTTT. Its translation: CASIPSGVRNTEAFF.

The sample holds a few counts of this clone. V gene TRBV7-2 combines with J gene TRBJ2-2; D perhaps matches TRBD1 (6 bases). This CDR3 region has 15 residues. V was cut by 5 bases and J by 8 bases, with 18 bases left in between. Per germline, CDR1 SGHTA and CDR2 FQGNSA. This CDR3 is CASSPPGHSTGELFF. CDR3 DNA: TGTGCCAGCAGCCCGCCGGGACATAGCACGGGGGAGCTGTTTTTT.

CDR3 amino acids: CASSLVVGQGSYEQYF. The CDR3 nucleotides read TGTGCCAGCAGCTTAGTAGTGGGACAGGGTTCCTACGAGCAGTACTTC. The gene calls are TRBV11-2 and TRBJ2-7, with 9 bases matching TRBD1. V lost 1 base and J lost 1; bases outside the gene matches: 5. CDR1 SGHAT and CDR2 FQNNGV come from the germline V gene. The CDR3 has 16 amino acids.

V and J are TRBV5-5 and TRBJ2-3; TRBD1 is a possible D gene (6 bases). The V gene lost 4 bases and the J gene lost 0 bases, with 18 bases spanning the gap. This CDR3 comprises 17 residues. Germline CDR1 reads SGHKS; CDR2 reads YYEKEE (reference sequence). The CDR3 region is CASSPNTGLTSTDTQYF. CDR3 sequence (DNA): TGTGCCAGCAGCCCGAATACAGGGTTGACTAGCACAGATACGCAGTATTTT.

The chain recombines TRBV7-9 with TRBJ1-1; TRBD1 matches 7 bases. From germline, CDR1 is SEHNR and CDR2 FQNEAQ (reference sequence). This CDR3 is built from 14 residues. Losses at the gene ends were 1 base for V and 2 bases for J; bases not matched to a gene: 1. CDR3 DNA sequence: TGTGCCAGCAGCTTAGAAGGGGGCAACACTGAAGCTTTCTTT. As protein: CASSLEGGNTEAFF.

A few counts support this clone. The rearrangement joins TRBV4-1 to TRBJ2-3, with a weak D call TRBD1 (6 bases). The CDR3 has 17 amino acids. Germline V lookup: CDR1 MGHRA, CDR2 YSYEKL. Between the trimmed V and J ends, which lost 0 bases and 3 bases, there was a span of 16 bases. CDR3 sequence reads: CASSQDLGRGGTDTQYF. The CDR3 DNA reads as TGCGCCAGCAGCCAAGATCTTGGCAGGGGTGGGACAGATACGCAGTATTTT.

This clone occurred once. V usage is TRBV11-1 and J usage is TRBJ1-1; D is uncertain. The germline V gene encodes CDR1 SGHAT and CDR2 FQDESV (reference sequence). Trimming stripped 3 bases from V and 0 bases from J, with 11 bases between. The CDR3 is 15 amino acids. In DNA, the CDR3 is TGTGCCAGCAGCTTCCCGGGTTCCTTGAACACTGAAGCTTTCTTT. Translating it yields CASSFPGSLNTEAFF.

The gene calls are TRBV9 and TRBJ1-1; 7 bases line up with TRBD1. V was pared by 3 bases and J by 5 bases, with 4 bases of the junction left unmatched. The CDR3 is 13 amino acids. Germline values: CDR1 SGDLS, CDR2 YYNGEE. The CDR3, as DNA: TGTGCCAGCAGCGGTACAGGGGTGACTGAAGCTTTCTTT. This encodes CASSGTGVTEAFF. The whole variable domain, remainder taken from reference TRBV9 and TRBJ1-1, is DSGVTQTPKHLITATGQRVTLRCSPRSGDLSVYWYQQSLDQGLQFLIQYYNGEERAKGNILERFSAQQFPDLHSELNLSSLELGDSALYFCASSGTGVTEAFFGQGTRLTVV.

The gene calls are TRBV27 and TRBJ1-3; possibly TRBD1 for D (5 bases). Germline CDR1 is MNHEY and CDR2 is SMNVEV (reference sequence). This CDR3 is built from 15 residues. Trimming removed 3 bases from V and 0 bases from J, with 9 bases in between. The CDR3 reads CASSLTASSGNTIYF. CDR3 nucleotide sequence: TGTGCCAGCAGTTTGACAGCGAGCTCTGGAAACACCATATATTTT.

This rearrangement joins TRBV7-3 to TRBJ1-1; D is unclear. Trimming left V 6 bases short and J 4 bases short, with 18 bases between. Germline V lookup: CDR1 SGHTA, CDR2 FQGTGA. CDR3 length: 15 amino acids. CDR3 coding DNA: TGTGCCAGCAGAGCAACCCCTTCAGGTGCCACTGAAGCTTTCTTT. Protein sequence: CASRATPSGATEAFF.

The CDR3 nucleotides are TGCGCCAGCAGCCAAGGGGAGGGGGAACGGAACACTGAAGCTTTCTTT. It translates to CASSQGEGERNTEAFF. The chain uses TRBV4-1 and TRBJ1-1; D perhaps matches TRBD1 (6 bases). CDR1 and CDR2 (germline): MGHRA, YSYEKL. This CDR3 comprises 16 residues. Deletions cut 1 base from V and 1 base from J, with 13 bases between.

V gene TRBV29-1 combines with J gene TRBJ1-5; unclear D gene. CDR3 length: 13 amino acids. V was clipped by 4 bases and J by 2 bases, with 9 bases between them. The germline gives CDR1 SQVTM, CDR2 ANQGSEA. The CDR3 loop is CSVVPEGNQPQHF. Here the CDR3 DNA reads TGCAGCGTTGTCCCAGAGGGCAATCAGCCCCAGCATTTT.

The table lists this clone with a few counts. The chain is built from TRBV6-1 and TRBJ1-5, with D hard to call. Germline V gives CDR1 MNHNS, CDR2 SASEGT. The germline V and J ends were trimmed by 3 bases and 6 bases, with 9 bases remaining between them. CDR3 length equals 13 residues. The CDR3 DNA reads TGTGCCAGCAGTGACCTACTAGGTCAGCCCCAGCATTTT. This translates into CASSDLLGQPQHF.